The 27 T cell receptor beta chains presented below share a single source sample, sequenced in a study of blood T cell repertoires in COVID-19. Repertoires were generated with immunoSEQ multiplex PCR, while TCRdb's copy carries only in-frame clones and drops some. The table includes 150,000 to 200,000 clones, 84% detected once. The sequenced sample was PBMCs or T cells enriched from blood (not recorded which). The receptors derive from a man aged 45 to 65 who had recovered from COVID-19.

V and J are TRBV18 and TRBJ1-5; D is unresolved. The CDR3 consists of 14 residues. Germline assignment: CDR1 KGHSH and CDR2 LQKENI. Trimming shortened V by 3 bases and J by 7 bases, and 13 bases separated the two germline ends. The CDR3 DNA sequence: TGTGCCAGCTCACCGTCTGGCCGCGGCCAGCCCCAGCATTTT. Amino acids: CASSPSGRGQPQHF. Drawing the rest from reference TRBV18 and TRBJ1-5, the complete variable domain is NAGVMQNPRHLVRRRGQEARLRCSPMKGHSHVYWYRQLPEEGLKFMVYLQKENIIDESGMPKERFSAEFPKEGPSILRIQQVVRGDSAAYFCASSPSGRGQPQHFGDGTRLSIL.

V usage is TRBV5-4 and J usage is TRBJ2-5, with TRBD1 matching over 10 bases. The CDR3 is 15 residues long. V shed 4 bases, J shed 4 bases, and the junction held 7 bases outside the gene matches. Germline V gene sequence: CDR1 SGHNT, CDR2 YYREEE (reference sequence). The CDR3 sequence is CASSRDRGSGETQYF. CDR3 nucleotide sequence: TGTGCCAGCAGCAGGGACAGGGGTAGTGGAGAGACCCAGTACTTC.

This chain joins TRBV4-1 and TRBJ1-5; 7 bases match TRBD1. The CDR3 totals 16 residues. With 5 bases clipped from V and 4 bases from J, the junction kept 11 bases outside the gene matches. Germline CDR1 MGHRA, CDR2 YSYEKL. The CDR3, as DNA: TGCGCCAGCAGCTCCCGACAGGGCGGTGTGAATCAGCCCCAGCATTTT. It codes for CASSSRQGGVNQPQHF.

This chain links TRBV3-1 (or the pseudogene TRBV3-2) with TRBJ2-7; 12 positions agree with TRBD2. Trimming took 4 bases from V and 4 from J; bases not matched to a gene: 2. The germline V gene encodes CDR1 LGHDT and CDR2 YNNKEL (reference sequence). The CDR3 runs 14 residues. CDR3 coding DNA: TGTGCCAGCAGCCGGACTAGCGGGGCGTACGAGCAGTACTTC. Its translation is CASSRTSGAYEQYF.

The CDR3, as DNA: TGTGCCAGCAGCCAAGGGGGGGACTATGGCTACACCTTC. Its translation: CASSQGGDYGYTF. The chain links TRBV5-6 to TRBJ1-2, with D possibly being TRBD1 (6 bases). The germline V gene encodes CDR1 SGHDT and CDR2 YYEEEE. The CDR3 is made up of 13 amino acids. V shed 4 bases and J shed 3 bases, with 10 bases lying between them. Filled out from reference TRBV5-6 and TRBJ1-2, the complete variable domain reads DAGVTQSPTHLIKTRGQQVTLRCSPKSGHDTVSWYQQALGQGPQFIFQYYEEEERQRGNFPDRFSGHQFPNYSSELNVNALLLGDSALYLCASSQGGDYGYTFGSGTRLTVV.

V and J are TRBV28 and TRBJ1-1, with 9 positions matching TRBD1. Trimming cost V 8 bases and J 5 bases; bases outside gene matches: 12. Germline CDR1 and CDR2: MDHEN and SYDVKM. This CDR3 has 15 amino acids. The CDR3 sequence: CASRTSGQGKTEAFF. Written as DNA, the CDR3 is TGTGCCAGCCGTACTTCCGGACAGGGGAAAACTGAAGCTTTCTTT.

This chain joins TRBV7-2 and TRBJ1-2; 9 bases line up with TRBD1. Trimming cost V 3 bases and J 4 bases; bases outside gene matches: 3. CDR3 length: 14 amino acids. Germline V gene lookup returns CDR1 SGHTA and CDR2 FQGNSA. CDR3 DNA: TGTGCCAGCAGCTTGGACAGGGGTAGCTATGGCTACACCTTC. Residues: CASSLDRGSYGYTF.

This chain joins TRBV19 and TRBJ2-7; D is perhaps TRBD2 (7 bases). The CDR3 has 14 residues. CDR1 and CDR2 (germline): LNHDA, SQIVND (reference sequence). Trimming removed 3 bases at V and 3 bases at J, with 12 bases between. The CDR3 protein is CASSISGGLYEQYF. In DNA, the CDR3 is TGTGCCAGTAGTATCTCCGGGGGGCTCTACGAGCAGTACTTC.

The V call is TRBV4-3, the J call TRBJ1-4; TRBD1 matches at 7 bases. The junction had 6 bases not matched to a gene; V was cut back by 0 bases and J by 5 bases. CDR1 and CDR2 from the germline V gene are LGHNA and YSLEER. The CDR3 is 16 amino acids. CDR3 loop: CASSQEGGQRNEKLFF. The DNA of the CDR3 is TGCGCCAGCAGCCAAGAAGGGGGACAGAGAAATGAAAAACTGTTTTTT.

The rearrangement joins TRBV15 to TRBJ2-7, with D perhaps matching TRBD2 (6 bases). The CDR3 is 17 amino acids. Germline V gene sequence: CDR1 LNHNV, CDR2 YYDKDF (reference sequence). V was shortened by 1 base and J by 2 bases, with 18 bases between the two germline ends. For the CDR3, the DNA is TGTGCCACCAGCAGAGGACTTGCGGCGGGGACGACCTACGAGCAGTACTTC. Protein: CATSRGLAAGTTYEQYF.

The chain combines TRBV19 with TRBJ1-3, with D unclear. The CDR3 runs 16 residues. Germline V gene data show CDR1 as LNHDA and CDR2 as SQIVND (reference sequence). V was clipped by 3 bases and J by 0 bases, with 12 bases between them. The CDR3 nucleotides are TGTGCCAGTAGTATTCGGACTGACCCCTCTGGAAACACCATATATTTT. Its protein is CASSIRTDPSGNTIYF.

The genes are TRBV11-2 and TRBJ2-5; TRBD2 is a possible D gene (6 bases). This CDR3 has 15 amino acids. CDR1 and CDR2 from the germline V gene are SGHAT and FQNNGV. V was cut by 4 bases and J by 4 bases, with 16 bases left in between. CDR3 in DNA: TGTGCCAGCAGCTCCCTCTGGAGGGAAGGAGAGACCCAGTACTTC. Protein product: CASSSLWREGETQYF. Combining the CDR3 with reference TRBV11-2 and TRBJ2-5 gives the whole variable domain EAGVAQSPRYKIIEKRQSVAFWCNPISGHATLYWYQQILGQGPKLLIQFQNNGVVDDSQLPKDRFSAERLKGVDSTLKIQPAKLEDSAVYLCASSSLWREGETQYFGPGTRLLVL.

The chain links TRBV10-3 to TRBJ2-1, with 10 bases matching TRBD1. V shed 6 bases and J 8 bases; nucleotides not matched to a gene: 7. Looked up from germline, CDR1 is ENHRY and CDR2 is SYGVKD. The CDR3 spans 14 residues. CDR3 amino acids: CAIRETGGGYEQFF. CDR3 bases: TGTGCCATCAGGGAGACAGGGGGCGGGTATGAGCAGTTCTTC.

This clone was counted a single time. The chain has TRBV28 and TRBJ1-2, with D perhaps TRBD1 (5 bases). CDR1 and CDR2 from the germline V gene are MDHEN and SYDVKM. Trimming removed 3 bases at V and 6 bases at J, with 14 bases between. The CDR3 has 14 amino acids. This chain's CDR3 is CASSLGQTLDGYTF. The CDR3, as DNA: TGTGCCAGCAGTTTGGGGCAGACCCTTGATGGCTACACCTTC.

The CDR3 DNA sequence: TGTGCTAGTGGTCCCGGAGGGACTAGCGGGGGGGCTAAAGATACGCAGTATTTT. It encodes CASGPGGTSGGAKDTQYF. The genes are TRBV12-5 and TRBJ2-3; 16 bases are a match to TRBD2. Germline V CDR1 and CDR2: LGHNT, FRNRAP. With V trimmed by 5 bases and J by 5 bases, 10 bases remained unmatched. The CDR3 extends over 18 amino acids.

This clone was counted once. The chain carries TRBV5-1 and TRBJ2-1; a weak D match, TRBD2 (6 bases). Between the trimmed V and J ends, which lost 0 bases and 6 bases, there was a span of 10 bases. The CDR3 covers 14 residues. CDR1 is SGHRS and CDR2 is YFSETQ in the germline V gene. CDR3 DNA: TGCGCCAGCAGCTTGGCGACTAGTGGCAATGAGCAGTTCTTC. Amino acids: CASSLATSGNEQFF. Combining the CDR3 with reference TRBV5-1 and TRBJ2-1 gives the whole variable domain KAGVTQTPRYLIKTRGQQVTLSCSPISGHRSVSWYQQTPGQGLQFLFEYFSETQRNKGNFPGRFSGRQFSNSRSEMNVSTLELGDSALYLCASSLATSGNEQFFGPGTRLTVL.

The chain uses TRBV14 and TRBJ2-5; the D is unclear. Trimming pared 2 bases from V and 7 bases from J, leaving 8 bases between. From germline, CDR1 is SGHDN and CDR2 FVKESK. This CDR3 is built from 12 residues. In DNA, the CDR3 is TGTGCCAGCAGCCAAACCCAGCGGACCCAGTACTTC. This codes for CASSQTQRTQYF.

The J gene is TRBJ1-2, the V gene TRBV30, with no clear D. Germline CDR1 and CDR2: GTSNPN and SVGIG (reference sequence). The CDR3 spans 14 residues. Between the trimmed V and J ends, which lost 0 bases and 4 bases, there was a span of 12 bases. The CDR3 protein is CAWSVLRVGYGYTF. The CDR3 nucleotides read TGTGCCTGGAGTGTACTGAGGGTTGGCTATGGCTACACCTTC.

The chain recombines TRBV18 with TRBJ1-1; unclear D gene. The CDR3 spans 15 residues. Trimming took 2 bases from V and 1 from J, leaving 11 bases between them. The germline V gene encodes CDR1 KGHSH and CDR2 LQKENI. CDR3: CASSPSRKKNTEAFF. DNA for the CDR3: TGTGCCAGCTCACCAAGCCGCAAAAAGAACACTGAAGCTTTCTTT.

This clone was seen a handful of times. CDR3 DNA: TGTGCCACCAGTGACAACAGGGGAATCGCCGGGGAGCTGTTTTTT. Its translation: CATSDNRGIAGELFF. The chain carries TRBV24-1 and TRBJ2-2, with 7 bases fitting TRBD1. Germline V gene lookup returns CDR1 KGHDR and CDR2 SFDVKD. This CDR3 has 15 amino acids. The ends lost 4 bases at V and 6 bases at J; junction bases unmatched: 7.

The genes are TRBV7-9 and TRBJ1-2; 10 nucleotides match TRBD1. The CDR3 is 13 amino acids. Germline V gene lookup returns CDR1 SEHNR and CDR2 FQNEAQ (reference sequence). J gave up 7 bases and V 3 bases, and 2 bases lay outside the gene matches. The DNA for the CDR3 is TGTGCCAGCAGCTTTAGACAGGGGGCTGGCTACACCTTC. Protein sequence: CASSFRQGAGYTF.

The chain links TRBV6-5 to TRBJ1-2; TRBD1 matches at 10 bases. Germline V CDR1 and CDR2: MNHEY, SVGAGI. J gave up 4 bases and V 4 bases, and 3 bases lay outside the gene matches. The CDR3 is made up of 14 amino acids. The CDR3 coding sequence is TGTGCCAGCAGTTTCCGGGACAGGGGCTATGGCTACACCTTC. Protein sequence: CASSFRDRGYGYTF.

The J gene is TRBJ2-1, the V gene TRBV5-1, with D maybe TRBD2 (6 bases). From germline, CDR1 is SGHRS and CDR2 YFSETQ. V was trimmed by 2 bases and J by 2 bases, leaving 17 bases between them. The CDR3 covers 17 residues. CDR3 residues: CASSFDDEGGTYNEQFF. The CDR3 DNA sequence: TGCGCCAGCAGCTTTGATGACGAGGGAGGAACCTACAATGAGCAGTTCTTC. Full variable domain (remainder filled in from reference TRBV5-1 and TRBJ2-1): KAGVTQTPRYLIKTRGQQVTLSCSPISGHRSVSWYQQTPGQGLQFLFEYFSETQRNKGNFPGRFSGRQFSNSRSEMNVSTLELGDSALYLCASSFDDEGGTYNEQFFGPGTRLTVL.

The chain combines TRBV7-2 with TRBJ1-1; D is unclear. The CDR3 spans 13 residues. Germline V CDR1 and CDR2: SGHTA, FQGNSA. V lost 5 bases, J lost 1 base, and 8 bases lay in between. The CDR3 loop is CASSSQANTEAFF. In nucleotides, the CDR3 is TGTGCCAGCAGCAGCCAAGCGAACACTGAAGCTTTCTTT.

This chain uses TRBV15 with TRBJ1-1, with a tentative D call TRBD1 (6 bases). The CDR3 runs to 14 residues. Germline V gene data show CDR1 as LNHNV and CDR2 as YYDKDF (reference sequence). Trimming cost V 3 bases and J 1 base, with 9 bases left between them. CDR3 sequence: CATSRGGGNTEAFF. CDR3 nucleotides: TGTGCCACCAGCAGGGGAGGGGGGAACACTGAAGCTTTCTTT. The variable domain in full, completed from reference TRBV15 and TRBJ1-1, reads DAMVIQNPRYQVTQFGKPVTLSCSQTLNHNVMYWYQQKSSQAPKLLFHYYDKDFNNEADTPDNFQSRRPNTSFCFLDIRSPGLGDTAMYLCATSRGGGNTEAFFGQGTRLTVV.

This chain joins TRBV7-9 and TRBJ2-7; D may be TRBD1 (7 bases). V was trimmed by 3 bases and J by 2 bases, leaving 14 bases between them. CDR1 is SEHNR, CDR2 FQNEAQ, per germline (reference sequence). The CDR3 spans 15 residues. The CDR3 is CASSFETGRTYEQYF. Here the CDR3 DNA reads TGTGCCAGCAGCTTCGAGACAGGGAGGACCTACGAGCAGTACTTC.

The chain recombines TRBV7-2 with TRBJ1-4; tentative D call: TRBD1 (5 bases). The CDR3 consists of 16 residues. Trimming removed 1 base from V and 7 bases from J, with 16 bases in between. Germline values: CDR1 SGHTA, CDR2 FQGNSA. The CDR3 nucleotides are TGTGCCAGCAGCTTAGAGGGGAGGGGTCGCGGTGAAAAACTGTTTTTT. Its translation is CASSLEGRGRGEKLFF.